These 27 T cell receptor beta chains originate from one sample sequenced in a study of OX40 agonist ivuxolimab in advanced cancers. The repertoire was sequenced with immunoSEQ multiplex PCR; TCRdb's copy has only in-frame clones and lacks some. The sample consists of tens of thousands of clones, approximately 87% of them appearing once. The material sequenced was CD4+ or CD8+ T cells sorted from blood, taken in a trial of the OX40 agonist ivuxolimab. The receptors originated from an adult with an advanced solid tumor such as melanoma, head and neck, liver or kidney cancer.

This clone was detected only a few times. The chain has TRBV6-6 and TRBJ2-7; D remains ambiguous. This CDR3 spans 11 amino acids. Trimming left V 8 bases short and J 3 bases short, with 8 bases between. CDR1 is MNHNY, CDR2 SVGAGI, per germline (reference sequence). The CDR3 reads CASGGDYEQYF. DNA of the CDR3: TGTGCCAGCGGTGGGGACTACGAGCAGTACTTC.

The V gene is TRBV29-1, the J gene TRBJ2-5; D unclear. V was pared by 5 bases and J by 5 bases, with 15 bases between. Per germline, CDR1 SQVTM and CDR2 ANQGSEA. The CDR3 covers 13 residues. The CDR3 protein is CSVWRRARETQYF. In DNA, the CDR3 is TGCAGCGTTTGGAGAAGGGCCCGGGAGACCCAGTACTTC.

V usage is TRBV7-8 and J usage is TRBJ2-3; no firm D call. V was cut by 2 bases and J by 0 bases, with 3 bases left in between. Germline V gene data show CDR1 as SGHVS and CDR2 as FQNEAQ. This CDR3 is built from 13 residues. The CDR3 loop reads CASSLLSTDTQYF. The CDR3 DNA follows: TGTGCCAGCAGCTTATTGAGCACAGATACGCAGTATTTT.

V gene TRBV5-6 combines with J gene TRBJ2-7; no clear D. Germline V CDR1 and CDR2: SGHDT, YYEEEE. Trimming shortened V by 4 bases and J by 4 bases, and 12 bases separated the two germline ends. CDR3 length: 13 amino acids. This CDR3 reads CASSRYNGYEQYF. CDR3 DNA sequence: TGTGCCAGCAGCCGTTACAATGGGTACGAGCAGTACTTC.

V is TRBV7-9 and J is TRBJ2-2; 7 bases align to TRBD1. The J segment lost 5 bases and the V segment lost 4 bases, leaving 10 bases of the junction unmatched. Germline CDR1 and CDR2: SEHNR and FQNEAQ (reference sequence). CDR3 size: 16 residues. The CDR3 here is CASSSTGTGSTGELFF. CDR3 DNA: TGTGCCAGCAGCTCGACAGGGACGGGATCGACCGGGGAGCTGTTTTTT.

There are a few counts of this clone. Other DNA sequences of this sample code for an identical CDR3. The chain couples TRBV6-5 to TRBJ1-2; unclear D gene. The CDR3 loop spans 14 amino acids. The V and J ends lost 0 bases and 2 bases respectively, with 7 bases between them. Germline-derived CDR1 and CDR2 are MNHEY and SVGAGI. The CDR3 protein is CASSYSIPNYGYTF. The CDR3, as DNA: TGTGCCAGCAGTTACTCGATACCCAACTATGGCTACACCTTC.

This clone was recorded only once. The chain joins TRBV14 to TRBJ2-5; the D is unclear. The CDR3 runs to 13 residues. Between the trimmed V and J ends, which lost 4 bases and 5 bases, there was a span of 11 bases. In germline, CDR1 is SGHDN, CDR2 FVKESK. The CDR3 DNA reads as TGTGCCAGCAGCCCTCTAGGTTTCGAGACCCAGTACTTC. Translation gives CASSPLGFETQYF.

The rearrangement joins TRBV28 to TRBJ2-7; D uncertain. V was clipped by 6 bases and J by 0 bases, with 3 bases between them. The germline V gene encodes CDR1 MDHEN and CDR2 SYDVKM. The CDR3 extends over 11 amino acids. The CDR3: CASRSSYEQYF. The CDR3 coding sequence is TGTGCCAGCAGGAGCTCCTACGAGCAGTACTTC.

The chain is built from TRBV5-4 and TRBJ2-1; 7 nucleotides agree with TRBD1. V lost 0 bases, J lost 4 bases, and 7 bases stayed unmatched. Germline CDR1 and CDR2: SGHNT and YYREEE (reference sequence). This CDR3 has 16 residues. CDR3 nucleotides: TGTGCCAGCAGCTTGGAGGGACAGACAAAATACAATGAGCAGTTCTTC. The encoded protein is CASSLEGQTKYNEQFF.

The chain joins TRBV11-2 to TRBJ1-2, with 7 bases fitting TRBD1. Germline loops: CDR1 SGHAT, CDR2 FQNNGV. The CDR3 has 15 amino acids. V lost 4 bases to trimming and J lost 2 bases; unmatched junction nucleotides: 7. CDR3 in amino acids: CASSSPGTVNYGYTF. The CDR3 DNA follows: TGTGCCAGCAGCTCACCCGGGACAGTGAACTATGGCTACACCTTC.

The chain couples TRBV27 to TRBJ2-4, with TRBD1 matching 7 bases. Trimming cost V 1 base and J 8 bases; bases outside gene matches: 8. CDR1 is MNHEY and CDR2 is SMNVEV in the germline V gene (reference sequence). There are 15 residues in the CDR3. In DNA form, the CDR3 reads TGTGCCAGCAGTTTATACAGGGGACCAGTGGACATTCAGTACTTC. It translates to CASSLYRGPVDIQYF.

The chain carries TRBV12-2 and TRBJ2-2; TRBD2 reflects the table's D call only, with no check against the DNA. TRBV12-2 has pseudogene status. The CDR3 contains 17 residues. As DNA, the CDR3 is TGTGCAAGTCGCTCATCCCTTAGCGGGGACAACACCGGGGAGCTGTTTTTT. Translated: CASRSSLSGDNTGELFF.

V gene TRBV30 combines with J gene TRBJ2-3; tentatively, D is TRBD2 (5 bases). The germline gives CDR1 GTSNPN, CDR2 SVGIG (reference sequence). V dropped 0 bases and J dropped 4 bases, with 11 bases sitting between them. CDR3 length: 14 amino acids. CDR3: CAWSVSGYSDTQYF. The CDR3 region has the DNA TGTGCCTGGAGTGTAAGCGGATACTCAGATACGCAGTATTTT.

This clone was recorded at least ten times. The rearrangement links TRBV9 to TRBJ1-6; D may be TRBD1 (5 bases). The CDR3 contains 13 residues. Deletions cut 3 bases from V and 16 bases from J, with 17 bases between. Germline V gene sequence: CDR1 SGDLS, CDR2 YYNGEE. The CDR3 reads CASSAPPDTSLHF. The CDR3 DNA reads TGTGCCAGCAGCGCCCCCCCGGACACCTCACTCCACTTT.

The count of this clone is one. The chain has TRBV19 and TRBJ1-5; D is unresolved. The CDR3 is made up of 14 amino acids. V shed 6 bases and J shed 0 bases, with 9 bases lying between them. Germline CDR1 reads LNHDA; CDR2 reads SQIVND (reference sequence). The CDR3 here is CASREIVSNQPQHF. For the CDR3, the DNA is TGTGCCAGTAGAGAGATCGTTAGCAATCAGCCCCAGCATTTT.

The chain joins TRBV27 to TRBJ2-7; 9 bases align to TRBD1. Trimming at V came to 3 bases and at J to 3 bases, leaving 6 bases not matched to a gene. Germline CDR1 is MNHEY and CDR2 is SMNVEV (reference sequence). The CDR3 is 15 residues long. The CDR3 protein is CASSFSGTGFYEQYF. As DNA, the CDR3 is TGTGCCAGCAGTTTCTCCGGGACAGGGTTCTACGAGCAGTACTTC.

CDR3 sequence (DNA): TGTGCCAGCAGCCCACGGACAGGGGGAGTTTATAGCAATCAGCCCCAGCATTTT. The encoded protein is CASSPRTGGVYSNQPQHF. The chain is built from TRBV21-1 and TRBJ1-5; the D call of TRBD1 is as the table states it, not checked on the DNA. TRBV21-1 is marked as a pseudogene. CDR3 length: 18 residues.

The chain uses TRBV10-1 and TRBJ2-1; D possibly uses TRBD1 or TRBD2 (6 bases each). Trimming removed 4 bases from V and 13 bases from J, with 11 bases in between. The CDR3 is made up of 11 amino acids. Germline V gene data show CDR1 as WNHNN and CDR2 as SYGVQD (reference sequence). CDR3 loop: CASSGGGGQFF. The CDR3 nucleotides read TGCGCCAGCAGTGGAGGGGGAGGTCAGTTCTTC.

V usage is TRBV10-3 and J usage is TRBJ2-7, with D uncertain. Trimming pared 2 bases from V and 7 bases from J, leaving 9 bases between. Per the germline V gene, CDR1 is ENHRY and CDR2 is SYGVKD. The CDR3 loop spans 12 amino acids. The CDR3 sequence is CAISEGLREQYF. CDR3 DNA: TGTGCCATCAGTGAGGGTCTCAGGGAGCAGTACTTC.

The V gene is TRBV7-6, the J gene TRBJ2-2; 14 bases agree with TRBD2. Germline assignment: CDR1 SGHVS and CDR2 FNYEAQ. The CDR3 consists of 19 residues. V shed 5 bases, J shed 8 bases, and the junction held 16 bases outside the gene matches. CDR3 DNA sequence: TGTGCCAGCAGCCTCGGGACTAGCGGGGGCGCGAGTTTGTTTGGGGAGCTGTTTTTT. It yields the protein CASSLGTSGGASLFGELFF. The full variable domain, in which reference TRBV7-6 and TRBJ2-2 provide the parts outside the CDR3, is GAGVSQSPRYKVTKRGQDVALRCDPISGHVSLYWYRQALGQGPEFLTYFNYEAQQDKSGLPNDRFSAERPEGSISTLTIQRTEQRDSAMYRCASSLGTSGGASLFGELFFGEGSRLTVL.

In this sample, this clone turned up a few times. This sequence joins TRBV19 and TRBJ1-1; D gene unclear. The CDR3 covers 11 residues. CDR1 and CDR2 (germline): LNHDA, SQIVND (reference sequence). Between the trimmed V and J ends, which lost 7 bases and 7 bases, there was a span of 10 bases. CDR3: CASTFGSEAFF. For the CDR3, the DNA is TGTGCCAGTACCTTTGGGAGTGAAGCTTTCTTT.

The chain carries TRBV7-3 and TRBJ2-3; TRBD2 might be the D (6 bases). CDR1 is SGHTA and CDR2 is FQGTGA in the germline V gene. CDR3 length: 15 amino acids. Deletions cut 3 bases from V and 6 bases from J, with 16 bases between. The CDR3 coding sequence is TGTGCCAGCAGCTTGTTTCCAGGAGGGAGGGATACGCAGTATTTT. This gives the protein CASSLFPGGRDTQYF.

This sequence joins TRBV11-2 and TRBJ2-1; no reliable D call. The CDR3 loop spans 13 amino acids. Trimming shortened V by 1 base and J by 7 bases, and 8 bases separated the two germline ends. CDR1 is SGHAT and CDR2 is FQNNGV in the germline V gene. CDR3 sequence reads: CASSLGPVNEQFF. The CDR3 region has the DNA TGTGCCAGCAGCTTAGGGCCGGTTAATGAGCAGTTCTTC.

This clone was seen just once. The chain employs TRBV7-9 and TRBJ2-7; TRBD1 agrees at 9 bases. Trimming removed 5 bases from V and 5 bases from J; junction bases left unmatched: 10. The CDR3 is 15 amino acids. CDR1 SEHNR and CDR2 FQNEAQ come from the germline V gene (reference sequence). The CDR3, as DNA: TGTGCCAGCAGCCTTATAGGGACAGGGTCCGACGAGCAGTACTTC. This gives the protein CASSLIGTGSDEQYF.

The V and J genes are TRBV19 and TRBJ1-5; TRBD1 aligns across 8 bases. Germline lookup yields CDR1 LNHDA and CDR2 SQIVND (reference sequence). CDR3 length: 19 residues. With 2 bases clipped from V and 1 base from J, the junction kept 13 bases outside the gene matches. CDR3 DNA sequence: TGTGCCAGTAGTATACGCAGGGGGCGCGATGGTTTGAGCAATCAGCCCCAGCATTTT. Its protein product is CASSIRRGRDGLSNQPQHF.

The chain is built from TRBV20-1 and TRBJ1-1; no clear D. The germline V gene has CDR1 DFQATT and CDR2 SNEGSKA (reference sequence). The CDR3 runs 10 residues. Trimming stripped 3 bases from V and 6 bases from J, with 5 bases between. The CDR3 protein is CSASRPEAFF. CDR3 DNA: TGCAGTGCTAGTAGACCTGAAGCTTTCTTT.

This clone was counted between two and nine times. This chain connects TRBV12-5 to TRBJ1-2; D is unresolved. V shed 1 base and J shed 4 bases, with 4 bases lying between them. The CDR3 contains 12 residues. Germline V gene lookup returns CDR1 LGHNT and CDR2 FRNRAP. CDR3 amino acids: CASGLDSYGYTF. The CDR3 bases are TGTGCTAGTGGTTTGGACAGCTATGGCTACACCTTC.